This is a list of T cell receptor beta chains from one sample in a study of cytomegalovirus exposure and HLA in healthy donors. The protocol was immunoSEQ multiplex PCR, while the TCRdb copy is restricted to in-frame clones and leaves out a portion. The table lists about 170,000 clones, less than 80% of them singletons, with 2.5% to 3% in the top ten. The material sequenced was PBMCs. The receptors derive from a man aged 35 to 55 in good health and CMV-seronegative. CDR3s include the opening cysteine and the closing phenylalanine or tryptophan. D genes are given only for firm matches. Some rows mark clone size as missing; the rest say once, few, many or name a class of expanded clone.

clone_size j_call v_call d_call cdr3_nt cdr3_aa
few TRBJ2-7 TRBV4-3 TRBD2 TGCGCCAGCAGCCAGTCGGGACTAGCAGCGTACGAGCAGTACTTC CASSQSGLAAYEQYF
. TRBJ2-3 TRBV10-3 . TGTGCCCCCAGGGGCCGGCCCCTGAGCACAGATACGCAGTATTTT CAPRGRPLSTDTQYF
. TRBJ1-4 TRBV5-1 . TGCGCCAGCAGCTTATTGGGGGGTACTAATGAAAAACTGTTTTTT CASSLLGGTNEKLFF
. TRBJ2-5 TRBV5-1 TRBD2 TGCGCCAGCAGCTTGGGGACTAGCGGTGAGACCCAGTACTTC CASSLGTSGETQYF
. TRBJ1-2 TRBV5-4 . TGTGCCAGCAGCTTGGGTGGCCGGGACATCTATGGCTACACCTTC CASSLGGRDIYGYTF
few TRBJ1-2 TRBV7-9 . TGTGCCAGCAGCTTATTTCCAGGGTCCTATGGCTACACCTTC CASSLFPGSYGYTF
few TRBJ2-1 TRBV2 TRBD2 TGTGCCAGCAGTGCGTGGGGGGGGACTGGAAATGAGCAGTTCTTC CASSAWGGTGNEQFF
. TRBJ2-1 TRBV30 . TGTGCCTGGAGTGTCCAGGGCAATGAGCAGTTCTTC CAWSVQGNEQFF
once TRBJ2-7 TRBV18 TRBD2 TGTGCCAGCTCTCAATCGACTAGCGGGAGCCCCTACGAGCAGTACTTC CASSQSTSGSPYEQYF
few TRBJ1-5 TRBV7-2 . TGTGCCAGCAGCTTCTCAGGCCCAAATCAGCCCCAGCATTTT CASSFSGPNQPQHF
once TRBJ2-1 TRBV5-1 TRBD1 TGCGCCAGCAGCTGGGCCGGACAGGCAAACAATGAGCAGTTCTTC CASSWAGQANNEQFF
. TRBJ1-2 TRBV7-2 . TGTGCCAGCAGCTTACAGGGTATGGATGGCTACACCTTC CASSLQGMDGYTF
many TRBJ1-3 TRBV4-2 TRBD1 TGTGCCAGCAGCCAAGATGGACAGGGTTTCGACACCATATATTTT CASSQDGQGFDTIYF
few TRBJ2-7 TRBV7-6 . TGTGCCAGCAGCTCACGGACAGACTACGAGCAGTACTTC CASSSRTDYEQYF
few TRBJ2-4 TRBV6-1 TRBD1 TGTGCCAGCAGTGAAAACCCGCCGACAGGGACCCACAAAAACATTCAGTACTTC CASSENPPTGTHKNIQYF
few TRBJ1-2 TRBV18 . TGTGCCAGCTCACCAGCCAGGGATCTGCGTGATGGCTACACCTTC CASSPARDLRDGYTF
. TRBJ2-7 TRBV2 TRBD2 TGTGCCAGCAGTGAAGGGTCCGGGACTAGCAGCGAGCAGTACTTC CASSEGSGTSSEQYF
. TRBJ2-7 TRBV28 . TGTGCCAGCAGCCTTCCTGTAAACGAGCAGTACTTC CASSLPVNEQYF
. TRBJ2-7 TRBV29-1 . TGCAGCGTTGGCCGACAGCCGAAGTACTTC CSVGRQPKYF
. TRBJ2-7 TRBV29-1 . TGCAGCGTAGAAAGGGGGTACGAGCAGTACTTC CSVERGYEQYF
. TRBJ2-7 TRBV5-1 TRBD2 TGCGCCAGCAGCGGCACGGGACTAGCGTATGAGCAGTACTTC CASSGTGLAYEQYF
. TRBJ2-7 TRBV29-1 TRBD1 TGCAGCGTTGCAGGGACAGGGAGTTATTGGGCCTACGAGCAGTACTTC CSVAGTGSYWAYEQYF
. TRBJ1-2 TRBV5-6 . TGTGCCAGCAGCTTGGGAGGGAACTATGGCTACACCTTC CASSLGGNYGYTF
. TRBJ1-2 TRBV29-1 . TGCAGCGTTGAGGCGGGGGGCCAATTCGATGGCTACACCTTC CSVEAGGQFDGYTF
. TRBJ1-2 TRBV6-5 . TGTGCCAGCAGTTACGCGGGCAGCCTCTATGGCTACACCTTC CASSYAGSLYGYTF
. TRBJ1-4 TRBV5-6 TRBD1 TGTGCCAGCAGCCCAGACAGGGGAACTAATGAAAAACTGTTTTTT CASSPDRGTNEKLFF
few TRBJ2-7 TRBV7-9 . TGTGCCAGCAGCGACCTCGACAGGAGCTACGAGCAGTACTTC CASSDLDRSYEQYF
. TRBJ2-7 TRBV9 TRBD1 TGTGCCAGCAGCGAAACAGGGGACCACTACGAGCAGTACTTC CASSETGDHYEQYF
. TRBJ2-2 TRBV7-9 . TGTTCCAGCAGCCCAAACAGGGACACCGGGGAGCTGTTTTTT CSSSPNRDTGELFF
. TRBJ2-7 TRBV27 . TGTGCCAGCAGTTTAACCAGCGGCTCCTACGAGCAGTACTTC CASSLTSGSYEQYF
. TRBJ1-1 TRBV5-1 . TGCGCCAGCAGCTTGGTTGTCGGGGGCACTGAAGCTTTCTTT CASSLVVGGTEAFF
few TRBJ1-2 TRBV6-5 TRBD1 TGTGCCAGCAGTTACTTGTCAGGGGGCGGCTATGGCTACACCTTC CASSYLSGGGYGYTF
. TRBJ1-5 TRBV6-1 TRBD1 TGTGCCAGCAGCGGACAGGGCGGGAGCAATCAGCCCCAGCATTTT CASSGQGGSNQPQHF
. TRBJ2-7 TRBV5-1 TRBD1 TGCGCCAGCAGCCTAGGACAGGGGGACCCGTACGAGCAGTACTTC CASSLGQGDPYEQYF
. TRBJ2-7 TRBV27 TRBD2 TGTGCCAGCAGTTTACGGGGACTAGCGGGATACGAGCAGTACTTC CASSLRGLAGYEQYF
. TRBJ2-5 TRBV7-8 . TGTGCCAGCAGCTCAAACAGGGTTTCGGAGACCCAGTACTTC CASSSNRVSETQYF
. TRBJ2-3 TRBV10-3 TRBD1 TGTGCCATCAGGAGACAGGGTCTCAATCAGCCCCAGTATTTT CAIRRQGLNQPQYF
. TRBJ2-7 TRBV7-2 TRBD1 TGTGCCAGCAGCTTAGTGGGACAGGGAGCCGAGCAGTACTTC CASSLVGQGAEQYF
. TRBJ2-7 TRBV4-1 . TGCGCCAGCAGCCAAGATCTTCGCCACAGCACCTACGAGCAGTACTTC CASSQDLRHSTYEQYF
. TRBJ2-3 TRBV15 . TGTGCCACCAGCAGAGCGAGGGAAAGCACAGATACGCAGTATTTT CATSRARESTDTQYF
few TRBJ2-1 TRBV19 . TGTGCCAGTAGTTCCCCAGGGGATCAAATCAATGAGCAGTTCTTC CASSSPGDQINEQFF
. TRBJ2-3 TRBV4-1 TRBD2 TGCGCCAGCAGCCCTCTAGCGGGAGCCCGCACAGATACGCAGTATTTT CASSPLAGARTDTQYF
. TRBJ1-4 TRBV7-2 TRBD1 TGTGCCAGCAGCTTGGGACAGGGACTCGAAAAACTGTTTTTT CASSLGQGLEKLFF
. TRBJ2-5 TRBV9 . TGTGCCAGCAGCGCGGACTTGGCCGGGACCCAGTACTTC CASSADLAGTQYF
. TRBJ2-1 TRBV21-1 . TGTGCCAGCAGCGCCAGGGGACTAGCGGGGGGGTACAATGAGCAGTTCTTC CASSARGLAGGYNEQFF
. TRBJ1-2 TRBV5-4 TRBD1 TGTGCCAGCAGCACGGACAGGGGGTTAAGCGGCTACACCTTC CASSTDRGLSGYTF
. TRBJ2-1 TRBV6-4 TRBD2 TGTGCCAGCAAAGGACTAGCGGGGGGGCCGAGCAATGAGCAGTTCTTC CASKGLAGGPSNEQFF
. TRBJ2-5 TRBV6-6 TRBD2 TGTGCCAGCAGGGGATACGGGACTAGCGGGAGTGAGACCCAGTACTTC CASRGYGTSGSETQYF
. TRBJ2-5 TRBV11-2 . TGTGCCAGCAGCTTAGATGGGTCTAGGCAAGAGACCCAGTACTTC CASSLDGSRQETQYF
. TRBJ2-7 TRBV27 . TGTGCCAGCAGTTTAATCAGGGAAGGCTACGAGCAGTACTTC CASSLIREGYEQYF
. TRBJ1-2 TRBV20-1 . TGCAGTGCTTCCCTTCCTGGGAGTTTC CSASLPGSF
. TRBJ2-7 TRBV7-9 TRBD1 TGTGCCAGCAGCCTCACAGGGGACCACGAGCAGTACTTC CASSLTGDHEQYF
. TRBJ2-2 TRBV5-4 TRBD1 TGTGCCAGCACCCGGACAGGGCCCACCGGGGAGCTGTTTTTT CASTRTGPTGELFF
. TRBJ2-7 TRBV2 . TGTGCCAGCAGTGGCTATTCCGAGCAGTACTTC CASSGYSEQYF
. TRBJ1-5 TRBV6-6 . TGTGCCATATCAGGTGGCGATCAGCCCCAGCATTTT CAISGGDQPQHF